Below, 23 T cell receptor beta chains from the same sample are listed, as sequenced in a study of T cells after yellow fever vaccination. TCRdb re-called the 5' RACE reads through MiXCR, storing one row per CDR3 protein. This sample has 500,000 to 700,000 distinct CDR3 sequences, with less than 20% found just once. Sequenced here: PBMCs, sampled 15 days after the yellow fever booster vaccination. The source of these receptors is a man aged 25-45 years who received the YFV17D yellow fever vaccine.

This clonotype was seen a handful of times. This sequence joins TRBV12-3 or TRBV12-4 and TRBJ2-1; TRBD2 matches 14 bases. V gave up 5 bases and J gave up 15 bases; unmatched junction bases: 15. The CDR3 spans 16 residues. This CDR3 is CASSLGGTSGSPRVFF. In nucleotides, the CDR3 is TGTGCCAGCAGTCTGGGGGGGACTAGCGGGAGTCCCCGAGTGTTCTTC.

The genes are TRBV7-9 and TRBJ2-3, with 7 bases matching TRBD2. This CDR3 has 15 residues. J was trimmed by 9 bases and V by 5 bases; bases with no gene match: 14. Looked up from germline, CDR1 is SEHNR and CDR2 is FQNEAQ (reference sequence). Here the CDR3 reads CASSLLSGDSGTQYF. For the CDR3, the DNA is TGTGCCAGCAGCCTCCTCTCTGGGGATAGCGGGACGCAGTATTTT.

J is TRBJ1-1 and V is TRBV12-3 or TRBV12-4, with D possibly being TRBD1 (5 bases). V was pared by 6 bases and J by 1 base, with 18 bases between. The CDR3 extends over 16 amino acids. For the CDR3, the DNA is TGTGCCAGCAGGGACCTCTGGGGACGACCGAACACTGAAGCTTTCTTT. Residues: CASRDLWGRPNTEAFF.

This clonotype was detected a few times. The rearrangement uses TRBV5-5 and TRBJ2-5, with 10 bases aligning to TRBD1. Germline V gene lookup returns CDR1 SGHKS and CDR2 YYEKEE (reference sequence). Trimming cost V 4 bases and J 4 bases; bases outside gene matches: 7. This CDR3 has 15 amino acids. The CDR3 sequence is CASSQNGDRGETQYF. The CDR3 nucleotides are TGTGCCAGCAGCCAAAATGGGGACAGGGGAGAGACCCAGTACTTC.

This clonotype was seen repeatedly, ten times or more. The chain recombines TRBV3-1 with TRBJ2-5, with D perhaps matching TRBD2 (6 bases). Between the trimmed V and J ends, which lost 6 bases and 0 bases, there was a span of 8 bases. Germline-derived CDR1 and CDR2 are LGHDT and YNNKEL (reference sequence). The CDR3 has 13 amino acids. The CDR3 sequence is CASSRDYQETQYF. The CDR3 nucleotides read TGTGCCAGCAGTCGGGACTACCAAGAGACCCAGTACTTC.

This clonotype was picked up a small number of times. V gene TRBV13 combines with J gene TRBJ2-1; D possibly corresponds to TRBD1 (5 bases). CDR1 and CDR2 from the germline V gene are PRHDT and FYEKMQ (reference sequence). Trimming removed 7 bases from V and 3 bases from J, with 13 bases in between. The CDR3 has 14 residues. This CDR3 is CASTAGQGYNEQFF. The CDR3 region has the DNA TGTGCCAGCACTGCCGGGCAGGGCTACAATGAGCAGTTCTTC.

The chain couples TRBV3-1 to TRBJ2-7; the D gene could be TRBD1 or TRBD2 (5 bases each). CDR1 and CDR2 from the germline V gene are LGHDT and YNNKEL (reference sequence). Trimming cost V 1 base and J 4 bases, with 11 bases left between them. The CDR3 covers 14 residues. This CDR3 is CASSQGPWGYEQYF. In DNA form, the CDR3 reads TGTGCCAGCAGCCAAGGACCGTGGGGGTACGAGCAGTACTTC.

CDR3: CASSVLAGPRQETQYF. Here the CDR3 DNA reads TGTGCCAGCAGCGTGCTGGCAGGCCCTCGGCAAGAGACCCAGTACTTC. The V call is TRBV9, the J call TRBJ2-5; D unclear. The CDR3 extends over 16 amino acids. Trimming stripped 2 bases from V and 2 bases from J, with 16 bases between. Per germline, CDR1 SGDLS and CDR2 YYNGEE.

The chain uses TRBV4-3 and TRBJ2-7, with TRBD2 matching 8 bases. V lost 0 bases and J lost 7; bases outside the gene matches: 5. The CDR3 sequence is 14 residues long. Germline V gene data show CDR1 as LGHNA and CDR2 as YSLEER. This CDR3 reads CASSQELASGEQYF. The CDR3 region has the DNA TGCGCCAGCAGCCAAGAATTGGCTAGCGGGGAGCAGTACTTC.

The gene calls are TRBV4-2 and TRBJ2-1, with 14 bases matching TRBD2. V lost 2 bases to trimming and J lost 2 bases; unmatched junction nucleotides: 5. Per the germline V gene, CDR1 is LGHNA and CDR2 is YNFKEQ. This CDR3 is 18 amino acids long. The CDR3 sequence is CASSQRLAGGPPYNEQFF. Here the CDR3 DNA reads TGTGCCAGCAGCCAACGACTAGCGGGAGGGCCCCCCTACAATGAGCAGTTCTTC.

Only a few counts were recorded for this clonotype. CDR3 in DNA: TGTGCCAGCAGCGCTAGCGGGAGGGCCCGAAACGGGGAGCTGTTTTTT. Translated, it gives CASSASGRARNGELFF. This chain links TRBV9 with TRBJ2-2; TRBD2 aligns across 12 bases. The CDR3 loop spans 16 amino acids. The V and J ends lost 3 bases and 7 bases, in that order; junction bases with no gene match: 7. The germline V gene encodes CDR1 SGDLS and CDR2 YYNGEE.

J is TRBJ2-1 and V is TRBV7-8; TRBD2 agrees at 8 bases. V trimming: 5 bases; J trimming: 8 bases; junction bases outside the gene matches: 14. Germline-derived CDR1 and CDR2 are SGHVS and FQNEAQ. CDR3 length equals 16 residues. CDR3 bases: TGTGCCAGCAGCCGCAAAGAGGGACTAGAGATATATGAGCAGTTCTTC. Protein sequence: CASSRKEGLEIYEQFF.

The chain combines TRBV4-2 with TRBJ2-1; a weak D match, TRBD2 (6 bases). The germline V gene has CDR1 LGHNA and CDR2 YNFKEQ. V lost 3 bases to trimming and J lost 4 bases, with 16 bases between them. The CDR3 is 16 residues long. CDR3 in DNA: TGTGCCAGCAGCCACCCTGCTCAGCGGGCGTACAATGAGCAGTTCTTC. Translated: CASSHPAQRAYNEQFF.

DNA of the CDR3: TGTGCCAGCTCACCGTCAGCGGACCCCCAAAACATTCAGTACTTC. It encodes CASSPSADPQNIQYF. V and J are TRBV18 and TRBJ2-4; TRBD2 is a possible D gene (5 bases). The CDR3 length is 15 residues. In germline, CDR1 is KGHSH, CDR2 LQKENI. The germline V and J ends were trimmed by 3 bases and 5 bases, with 14 bases remaining between them.

The gene calls are TRBV20-1 and TRBJ2-7, with D possibly TRBD2 on 6 matching bases. The length of the CDR3 is 13 residues. CDR1 is DFQATT, CDR2 SNEGSKA, per germline (reference sequence). The V and J ends lost 5 bases and 1 base respectively, with 12 bases between them. The CDR3 protein is CSAVRAGSYEQYF. The CDR3, as DNA: TGCAGTGCTGTCAGAGCGGGTTCCTACGAGCAGTACTTC.

J is TRBJ2-1 and V is TRBV29-1, with a possible D match to TRBD2 (6 bases). The CDR3 length is 11 residues. Looked up from germline, CDR1 is SQVTM and CDR2 is ANQGSEA. Trimming stripped 8 bases from V and 5 bases from J, with 10 bases between. The chain's CDR3 is CSSRENNEQFF. CDR3 nucleotides: TGCAGCTCTCGGGAGAACAATGAGCAGTTCTTC.

This chain connects TRBV20-1 to TRBJ1-1, with D possibly being TRBD1 (5 bases). Germline assignment: CDR1 DFQATT and CDR2 SNEGSKA (reference sequence). The CDR3 is made up of 14 amino acids. The V end lost 0 bases, the J end lost 4 bases, and 12 bases lay between the germline ends. CDR3: CSARDGEGSTEAFF. CDR3 coding DNA: TGCAGTGCTAGAGATGGAGAGGGGAGCACTGAAGCTTTCTTT.

The sample holds one count of this clonotype. V usage is TRBV7-2 and J usage is TRBJ2-5; 7 bases fit TRBD2. Germline assignment: CDR1 SGHTA and CDR2 FQGNSA. V lost 2 bases and J lost 5; bases outside the gene matches: 2. The CDR3 sequence is 13 residues long. The CDR3 nucleotides read TGTGCCAGCAGCTTACAAGCGGGGGAGACCCAGTACTTC. Translating gives CASSLQAGETQYF.

This clonotype was seen more than once but under ten times. The chain recombines TRBV5-1 with TRBJ1-1, with 9 bases aligning to TRBD1. The J segment lost 6 bases and the V segment lost 3 bases, leaving 6 bases of the junction unmatched. Germline CDR1 and CDR2: SGHRS and YFSETQ. This CDR3 spans 14 amino acids. CDR3 region: CASSSVQGAAEAFF. The CDR3 DNA follows: TGCGCCAGCAGCTCGGTACAGGGGGCGGCTGAAGCTTTCTTT.

This clonotype was seen only a few times. CDR3 nucleotides: TGTGCCAGCAACCCTGGACCGCCCGAGCAGTACTTC. Residues: CASNPGPPEQYF. This rearrangement joins TRBV6-6 to TRBJ2-7; the D is unclear. The CDR3 sequence is 12 residues long. Germline assignment: CDR1 MNHNY and CDR2 SVGAGI (reference sequence). The V gene lost 7 bases and the J gene lost 6 bases, with 13 bases spanning the gap.

The V and J genes are TRBV20-1 and TRBJ2-1, with 7 bases that match TRBD2. With V trimmed by 2 bases and J by 6 bases, 4 bases remained unmatched. Germline V lookup: CDR1 DFQATT, CDR2 SNEGSKA (reference sequence). This CDR3 region has 13 residues. CDR3 nucleotide sequence: TGCAGTGCTAGACTAGCGGCGTTCAATGAGCAGTTCTTC. It yields the protein CSARLAAFNEQFF.

This chain uses TRBV10-1 with TRBJ2-7; possible D gene TRBD2, 6 bases. Germline CDR1 reads WNHNN; CDR2 reads SYGVQD (reference sequence). The CDR3 has 14 residues. V gave up 4 bases and J gave up 4 bases, with 14 bases separating them. CDR3 region: CASSVGLQMYEQYF. CDR3 sequence (DNA): TGCGCCAGCAGTGTGGGACTTCAGATGTACGAGCAGTACTTC.

This clonotype has more than one count but fewer than ten. V is TRBV7-9 and J is TRBJ1-3; D not resolved. The length of the CDR3 is 15 residues. Germline CDR1 SEHNR, CDR2 FQNEAQ (reference sequence). Trimming pared 7 bases from V and 0 bases from J, leaving 13 bases between. The CDR3 region has the DNA TGTGCCAGCACCGTATCGGACGGCTCTGGAAACACCATATATTTT. Amino acids: CASTVSDGSGNTIYF.